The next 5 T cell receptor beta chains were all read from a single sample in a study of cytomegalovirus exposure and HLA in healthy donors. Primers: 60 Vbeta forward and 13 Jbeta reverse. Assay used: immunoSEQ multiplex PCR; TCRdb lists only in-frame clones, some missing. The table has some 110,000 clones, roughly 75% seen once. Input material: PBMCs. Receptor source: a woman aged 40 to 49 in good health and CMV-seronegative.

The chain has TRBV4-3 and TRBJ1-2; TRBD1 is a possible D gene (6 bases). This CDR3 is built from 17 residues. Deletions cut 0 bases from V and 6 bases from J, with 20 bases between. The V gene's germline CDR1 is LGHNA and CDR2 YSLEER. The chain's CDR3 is CASSQDPEQGQSHGYTF. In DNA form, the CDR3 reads TGCGCCAGCAGCCAAGACCCCGAACAGGGCCAAAGCCATGGCTACACCTTC.

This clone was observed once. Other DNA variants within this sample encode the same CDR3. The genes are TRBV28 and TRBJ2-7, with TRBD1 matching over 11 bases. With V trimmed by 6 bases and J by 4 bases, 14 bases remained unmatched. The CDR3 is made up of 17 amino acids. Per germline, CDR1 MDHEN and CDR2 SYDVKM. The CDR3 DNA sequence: TGTGCCAGCAGCTCCACCACGGACAGGGGGCATAGGTACGAGCAGTACTTC. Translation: CASSSTTDRGHRYEQYF. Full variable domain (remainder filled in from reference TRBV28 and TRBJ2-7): DVKVTQSSRYLVKRTGEKVFLECVQDMDHENMFWYRQDPGLGLRLIYFSYDVKMKEKGDIPEGYSVSREKKERFSLILESASTNQTSMYLCASSSTTDRGHRYEQYFGPGTRLTVT.

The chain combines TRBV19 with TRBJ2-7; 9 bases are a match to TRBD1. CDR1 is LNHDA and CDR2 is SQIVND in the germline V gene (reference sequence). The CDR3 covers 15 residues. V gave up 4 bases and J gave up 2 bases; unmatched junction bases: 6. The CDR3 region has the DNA TGTGCCAGTAGTAGGGACAGGGCCGCTCCCTACGAGCAGTACTTC. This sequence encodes CASSRDRAAPYEQYF.

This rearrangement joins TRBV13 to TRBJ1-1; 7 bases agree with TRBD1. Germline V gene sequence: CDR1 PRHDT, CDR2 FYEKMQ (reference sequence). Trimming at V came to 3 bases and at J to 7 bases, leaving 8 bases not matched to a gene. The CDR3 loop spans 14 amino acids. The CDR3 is CASSFEGALDEAFF. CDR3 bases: TGTGCCAGCAGCTTTGAGGGGGCGCTTGATGAAGCTTTCTTT.

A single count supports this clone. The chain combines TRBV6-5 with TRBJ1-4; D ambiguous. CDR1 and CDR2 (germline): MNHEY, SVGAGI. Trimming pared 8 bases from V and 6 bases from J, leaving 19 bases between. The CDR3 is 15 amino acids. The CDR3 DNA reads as TGTGCCAGCGCTTTTGCGGGGAGTCGGGATGAAAAACTGTTTTTT. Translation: CASAFAGSRDEKLFF.